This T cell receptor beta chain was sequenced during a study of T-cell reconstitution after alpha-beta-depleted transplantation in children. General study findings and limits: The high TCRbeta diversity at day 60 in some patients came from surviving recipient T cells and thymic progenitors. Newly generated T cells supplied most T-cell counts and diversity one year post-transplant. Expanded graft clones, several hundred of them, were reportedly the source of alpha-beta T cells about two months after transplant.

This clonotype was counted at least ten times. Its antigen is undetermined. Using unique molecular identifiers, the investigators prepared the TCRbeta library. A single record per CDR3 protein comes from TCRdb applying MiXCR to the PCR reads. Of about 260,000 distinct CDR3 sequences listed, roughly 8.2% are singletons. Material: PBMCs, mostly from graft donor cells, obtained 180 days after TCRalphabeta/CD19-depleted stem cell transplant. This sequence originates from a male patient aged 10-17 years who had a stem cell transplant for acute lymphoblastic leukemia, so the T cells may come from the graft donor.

The CDR3 spells CASSSRGGNSGELFF. The CDR3, as DNA: TGTGCCAGCAGCTCCCGGGGGGGCAACTCCGGGGAGCTGTTTTTT. V gene TRBV7-3 combines with J gene TRBJ2-2; 8 positions agree with TRBD2. V gave up 4 bases and J gave up 6 bases; unmatched junction bases: 7. Germline V gene sequence: CDR1 SGHTA, CDR2 FQGTGA. The CDR3 consists of 15 residues.